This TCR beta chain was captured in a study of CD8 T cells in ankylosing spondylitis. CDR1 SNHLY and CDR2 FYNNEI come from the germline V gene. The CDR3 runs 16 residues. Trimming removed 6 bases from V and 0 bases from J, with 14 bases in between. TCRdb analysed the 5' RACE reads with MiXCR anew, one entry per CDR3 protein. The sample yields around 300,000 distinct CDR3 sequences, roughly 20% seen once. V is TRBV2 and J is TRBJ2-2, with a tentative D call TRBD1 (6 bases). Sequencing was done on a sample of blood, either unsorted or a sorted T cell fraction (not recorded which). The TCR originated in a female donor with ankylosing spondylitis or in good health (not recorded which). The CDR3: CASSPSGQTNTGELFF. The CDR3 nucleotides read TGTGCCAGCAGCCCCTCCGGACAGACGAACACCGGGGAGCTGTTTTTT. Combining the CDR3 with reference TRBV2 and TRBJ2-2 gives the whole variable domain EPEVTQTPSHQVTQMGQEVILRCVPISNHLYFYWYRQILGQKVEFLVSFYNNEISEKSEIFDDQFSVERPDGSNFTLKIRSTKLEDSAMYFCASSPSGQTNTGELFFGEGSRLTVL.